One sample yielded the 30 T cell receptor beta chains listed below, sequenced in a study of T cells in Graves' hyperthyroidism and ophthalmopathy. Amplification of TCR beta CDR3 regions used RNA as the template. Carried out on the TCR CDR3, a first-round RT-PCR used the HTBI primer set. TCRdb re-derived calls from the multiplex PCR reads in MiXCR, one entry per CDR3 protein. The data contain fewer than 550,000 distinct CDR3 sequences, 15% to 19% of them seen just once; the ten biggest clones take up 11% to 15%. The sample taken for sequencing was blood. These receptors came from a woman under 30 with Graves' hyperthyroidism.

This clonotype was counted ten times or more. The chain carries TRBV20-1 and TRBJ2-3, with a possible D match to TRBD2 (6 bases). The length of the CDR3 is 15 residues. V was clipped by 3 bases and J by 4 bases, with 17 bases between them. Germline loops: CDR1 DFQATT, CDR2 SNEGSKA (reference sequence). For the CDR3, the DNA is TGCAGTGCTAGTTTAGCGGAGATCTGGGCAGATACGCAGTATTTT. It translates to CSASLAEIWADTQYF.

This clonotype was seen ten or more times. The V call is TRBV6-2 or TRBV6-3, the J call TRBJ1-5, with 9 bases fitting TRBD1. This CDR3 region has 16 residues. Germline trimming cut 5 bases from V and 7 bases from J; bases unmatched to any gene: 12. Germline V gives CDR1 MNHEY, CDR2 SVGEGT. CDR3 region: CASSRPGTGISQPQHF. The CDR3 DNA follows: TGTGCCAGCAGTCGCCCCGGGACAGGGATTTCACAGCCCCAGCATTTT.

This clonotype was found a few times. This chain connects TRBV4-3 to TRBJ1-2; D is unresolved. V dropped 2 bases and J dropped 0 bases, with 13 bases sitting between them. Germline CDR1 is LGHNA and CDR2 is YSLEER. This CDR3 has 16 amino acids. The CDR3 reads CASSQSVTPPNYGYTF. In DNA form, the CDR3 reads TGCGCCAGCAGCCAAAGCGTAACGCCTCCTAACTATGGCTACACCTTC.

The genes are TRBV19 and TRBJ1-5; no clear D gene. The CDR3 runs 15 residues. V lost 7 bases and J 2 bases, leaving 15 bases between the germline ends. The germline V gene has CDR1 LNHDA and CDR2 SQIVND (reference sequence). The CDR3 bases are TGTGCCAGTACCGATCGTGTGGGCCGCAATCAGCCCCAGCATTTT. Translating it yields CASTDRVGRNQPQHF.

This clonotype occurred many times. The rearrangement links TRBV12-3 or TRBV12-4 to TRBJ2-1; possibly TRBD1 for D (6 bases). The CDR3 is 16 amino acids. Deletions cut 1 base from V and 4 bases from J, with 14 bases between. The CDR3 DNA follows: TGTGCCAGCAGTTTAGGACAGGCTATTAATTACAATGAGCAGTTCTTC. Its protein product is CASSLGQAINYNEQFF.

In this sample, this clonotype turned up many times. This chain joins TRBV5-1 and TRBJ2-3; D unresolved. The germline V gene encodes CDR1 SGHRS and CDR2 YFSETQ. Trimming cost V 5 bases and J 3 bases, with 13 bases left between them. This CDR3 has 14 residues. The CDR3 bases are TGCGCCAGCAGACCCCGTATCCGGACAGATACGCAGTATTTT. Its protein product is CASRPRIRTDTQYF.

The sample holds many counts of this clonotype. V and J are TRBV12-3 or TRBV12-4 and TRBJ1-2; D remains unclear. The CDR3 has 15 residues. V was pared by 1 base and J by 0 bases, with 9 bases between. The CDR3: CASSLVSGSNYGYTF. The CDR3 nucleotides read TGTGCCAGCAGTTTAGTCTCGGGATCTAACTATGGCTACACCTTC.

In its sample, this clonotype was seen many times. The chain links TRBV12-3 or TRBV12-4 to TRBJ1-2; 9 nucleotides match TRBD1. The CDR3 is 15 residues long. V gave up 7 bases and J gave up 2 bases; unmatched junction bases: 8. The CDR3 spells CASTDPGTGNYGYTF. CDR3 in DNA: TGTGCCAGCACCGACCCCGGGACAGGGAACTATGGCTACACCTTC.

This clonotype was detected only a few times. The chain is built from TRBV4-1 and TRBJ1-3; D not certain. V was cut by 2 bases and J by 0 bases, with 11 bases left in between. CDR3 length equals 16 residues. The germline V gene has CDR1 MGHRA and CDR2 YSYEKL. The CDR3 is CASSQIPVSSGNTIYF. CDR3 nucleotides: TGCGCCAGCAGCCAAATTCCAGTGAGCTCTGGAAACACCATATATTTT.

This clonotype was picked up many times. This sequence joins TRBV7-9 and TRBJ1-4, with D hard to call. Germline CDR1 is SEHNR and CDR2 is FQNEAQ (reference sequence). The CDR3 has 14 residues. The V end was cut by 3 bases, the J end by 3 bases, with 8 bases between. The CDR3 loop reads CASSFEPSNEKLFF. CDR3 in DNA: TGTGCCAGCAGCTTTGAACCGTCTAATGAAAAACTGTTTTTT.

This clonotype was counted between two and nine times. This chain joins TRBV7-3 and TRBJ2-5; tentatively, D is TRBD2 (7 bases). Germline CDR1 and CDR2: SGHTA and FQGTGA. The CDR3 is made up of 15 amino acids. Trimming took 6 bases from V and 5 from J, leaving 19 bases between them. The chain's CDR3 is CASSRVGGPLETQYF. The CDR3 coding sequence is TGTGCCAGCAGTCGAGTGGGGGGGCCTTTGGAGACCCAGTACTTC.

Details on this clonotype: Since the CDR3 does not end with the conserved phenylalanine or tryptophan, this likely comes from a read error. The chain combines TRBV6-1 with TRBJ2-3; the D gene is possibly TRBD2 (5 bases). Trimming removed 5 bases at V and 6 bases at J, with 9 bases between. The CDR3 totals 12 residues. Germline CDR1 and CDR2: MNHNS and SASEGT. DNA for the CDR3: TGTGCCAGCAGTCCAGGACTTGATACGCAGTATTCT. This gives the protein CASSPGLDTQYS.

This clonotype has at least ten counts. V is TRBV2 and J is TRBJ1-6; no firm D call. CDR1 is SNHLY, CDR2 FYNNEI, per germline. This CDR3 spans 14 amino acids. With 1 base removed from V and 10 bases from J, the gap between germline ends came to 11 bases. This chain's CDR3 is CASSEEGGGSPLHF. The CDR3 nucleotides are TGTGCCAGCAGTGAAGAAGGAGGTGGGTCACCCCTCCACTTT.

The CDR3 loop reads CASSYTLQGANTGELFF. As DNA, the CDR3 is TGTGCCAGCAGTTACACATTACAGGGGGCAAACACCGGGGAGCTGTTTTTT. The chain has TRBV6-5 and TRBJ2-2, with TRBD1 matching over 9 bases. The CDR3 sequence is 17 residues long. V was clipped by 2 bases and J by 2 bases; unmatched bases: 6. Looked up from germline, CDR1 is MNHEY and CDR2 is SVGAGI.

Many counts were recorded for this clonotype. The chain combines TRBV5-1 with TRBJ2-3, with a tentative D call TRBD2 (5 bases). Germline-derived CDR1 and CDR2 are SGHRS and YFSETQ. Between the trimmed V and J ends, which lost 0 bases and 3 bases, there was a span of 14 bases. CDR3 length: 16 residues. The DNA of the CDR3 is TGCGCCAGCAGCTTGGTCGTGGGAGCGAGGACAGATACGCAGTATTTT. As protein: CASSLVVGARTDTQYF.

At least ten counts were recorded for this clonotype. The rearrangement links TRBV12-3 or TRBV12-4 to TRBJ1-1; 7 positions match TRBD1. J lost 6 bases, V lost 3 bases, and 13 bases had no gene match. This CDR3 is built from 16 residues. For the CDR3, the DNA is TGTGCCAGCAGTTTGTTAATAGTAACAGGGGAACCTGAAGCTTTCTTT. Residues: CASSLLIVTGEPEAFF.

This clonotype has a handful of counts. This chain links TRBV2 with TRBJ1-1, with D hard to call. Trimming pared 8 bases from V and 7 bases from J, leaving 20 bases between. The germline gives CDR1 SNHLY, CDR2 FYNNEI. This CDR3 region has 14 residues. This CDR3 is CASSFVRGSIEAFF. CDR3 nucleotides: TGTGCCAGCTCATTTGTACGGGGTTCGATTGAAGCTTTCTTT.

This clonotype was recorded many times. J is TRBJ1-1 and V is TRBV15; 10 bases map to TRBD1. With 0 bases clipped from V and 4 bases from J, the junction kept 8 bases outside the gene matches. CDR1 LNHNV and CDR2 YYDKDF come from the germline V gene (reference sequence). CDR3 length equals 17 residues. The CDR3 nucleotides read TGTGCCACCAGCAGAGATGGTCCCCGGGACAGGGGCACTGAAGCTTTCTTT. As protein: CATSRDGPRDRGTEAFF.

This clonotype has only a few counts. The chain uses TRBV24-1 and TRBJ2-1; D unclear. The CDR3 sequence is 15 residues long. Trimming stripped 3 bases from V and 1 base from J, with 9 bases between. Germline V lookup: CDR1 KGHDR, CDR2 SFDVKD. CDR3 sequence (DNA): TGTGCCACCAGTGATCCAATAGGGTCCTACAATGAGCAGTTCTTC. This translates into CATSDPIGSYNEQFF.

The CDR3: CASSHNRDYPQFF. The CDR3 DNA sequence: TGTGCCAGCAGCCATAACCGGGACTACCCACAGTTCTTC. V gene TRBV7-9 combines with J gene TRBJ2-1, with TRBD2 matching over 7 bases. CDR3 length: 13 amino acids. Germline V gene data show CDR1 as SEHNR and CDR2 as FQNEAQ (reference sequence). The trim removed 5 bases at V and 13 bases at J, leaving 11 bases unmatched.

This clonotype occurred many times. The chain has TRBV11-2 and TRBJ2-2; 12 bases match TRBD2. Losses at the gene ends were 2 bases for V and 4 bases for J; bases not matched to a gene: 5. Germline CDR1 is SGHAT and CDR2 is FQNNGV. This CDR3 spans 17 amino acids. Here the CDR3 DNA reads TGTGCCAGCAGCTTACCGACTAGCGGGGGTGTCACCGGGGAGCTGTTTTTT. Amino acid sequence: CASSLPTSGGVTGELFF.

Many counts were recorded for this clonotype. The chain has TRBV7-3 and TRBJ2-1; D ambiguous. From germline, CDR1 is SGHTA and CDR2 FQGTGA. The CDR3 has 15 amino acids. Trimming left V 6 bases short and J 8 bases short, with 20 bases between. The CDR3 here is CASSLKRSGGHEQFF. The CDR3 nucleotides are TGTGCCAGCAGTCTCAAACGGTCTGGCGGTCATGAGCAGTTCTTC. Variable domain in full (rest from reference TRBV7-3 and TRBJ2-1): GAGVSQTPSNKVTEKGKYVELRCDPISGHTALYWYRQSLGQGPEFLIYFQGTGAADDSGLPNDRFFAVRPEGSVSTLKIQRTERGDSAVYLCASSLKRSGGHEQFFGPGTRLTVL.

There are many counts of this clonotype. The chain joins TRBV5-1 to TRBJ2-1, with 9 bases matching TRBD2. The CDR3 is 16 amino acids. Germline CDR1 and CDR2: SGHRS and YFSETQ. V dropped 6 bases and J dropped 4; count of bases not matched to a gene: 11. DNA of the CDR3: TGCGCCAGCAACCGGGAGGGGACTAGCAAGTACAATGAGCAGTTCTTC. This codes for CASNREGTSKYNEQFF.

This clonotype was seen ten or more times. The J gene is TRBJ2-1, the V gene TRBV6-1; the match to TRBD2 covers 11 bases. The CDR3 has 15 residues. Germline-derived CDR1 and CDR2 are MNHNS and SASEGT. V gave up 6 bases and J gave up 3 bases; unmatched junction bases: 4. CDR3 in DNA: TGTGCCAGCAGGAGCGGACTAGCGGGCTACAATGAGCAGTTCTTC. Translating gives CASRSGLAGYNEQFF.

This clonotype has a count of ten or more. The V and J genes are TRBV6-1 and TRBJ2-5; D is undetermined. V dropped 7 bases and J dropped 3 bases, with 9 bases sitting between them. The CDR3 runs 12 residues. CDR1 MNHNS and CDR2 SASEGT come from the germline V gene. CDR3 sequence (DNA): TGTGCCAGCACGTTCGATAAAGAGACCCAGTACTTC. Translated: CASTFDKETQYF.

This clonotype was found many times. The rearrangement uses TRBV3-1 and TRBJ1-2, with D unclear. The germline CDR1 and CDR2 sequences are LGHDT and YNNKEL (reference sequence). Trimming removed 0 bases from V and 0 bases from J, with 11 bases in between. CDR3 size: 16 residues. The CDR3 reads CASSQDRDGANYGYTF. For the CDR3, the DNA is TGTGCCAGCAGCCAAGATCGAGACGGAGCTAACTATGGCTACACCTTC.

The chain combines TRBV11-2 with TRBJ2-7, with TRBD2 identical over 7 bases. The junction had 8 bases not matched to a gene; V was cut back by 0 bases and J by 3 bases. The CDR3 is 16 residues long. Germline CDR1 is SGHAT and CDR2 is FQNNGV. CDR3 sequence reads: CASSLDRLAVGYEQYV. CDR3 coding DNA: TGTGCCAGCAGCTTAGATCGGCTAGCGGTAGGCTACGAGCAGTACGTC.

The V call is TRBV6-5, the J call TRBJ1-2; D perhaps matches TRBD1 (5 bases). The germline V and J ends were trimmed by 0 bases and 7 bases, with 24 bases remaining between them. The CDR3 extends over 18 amino acids. Germline CDR1 MNHEY, CDR2 SVGAGI. CDR3 sequence reads: CASSYSIGLGGREGGYTF. The CDR3 DNA reads TGTGCCAGCAGTTACTCCATAGGGTTGGGAGGCAGGGAAGGTGGCTACACCTTC.

This sequence joins TRBV27 and TRBJ1-2; the D is unclear. V shed 3 bases and J shed 7 bases, with 15 bases lying between them. CDR3 size: 14 residues. Looked up from germline, CDR1 is MNHEY and CDR2 is SMNVEV (reference sequence). The CDR3 nucleotides read TGTGCCAGCAGTTTGTATTCCTCCCCCGGTGGCTACACCTTC. Its protein is CASSLYSSPGGYTF.

The chain is built from TRBV3-1 and TRBJ2-2; D remains ambiguous. This CDR3 spans 12 amino acids. The V gene's germline CDR1 is LGHDT and CDR2 YNNKEL (reference sequence). V lost 1 base, J lost 5 bases, and 2 bases lay in between. The chain's CDR3 is CASSQVTGELFF. In nucleotides, the CDR3 is TGTGCCAGCAGCCAAGTAACCGGGGAGCTGTTTTTT. The variable domain in full, completed from reference TRBV3-1 and TRBJ2-2, reads DTAVSQTPKYLVTQMGNDKSIKCEQNLGHDTMYWYKQDSKKFLKIMFSYNNKELIINETVPNRFSPKSPDKAHLNLHINSLELGDSAVYFCASSQVTGELFFGEGSRLTVL.